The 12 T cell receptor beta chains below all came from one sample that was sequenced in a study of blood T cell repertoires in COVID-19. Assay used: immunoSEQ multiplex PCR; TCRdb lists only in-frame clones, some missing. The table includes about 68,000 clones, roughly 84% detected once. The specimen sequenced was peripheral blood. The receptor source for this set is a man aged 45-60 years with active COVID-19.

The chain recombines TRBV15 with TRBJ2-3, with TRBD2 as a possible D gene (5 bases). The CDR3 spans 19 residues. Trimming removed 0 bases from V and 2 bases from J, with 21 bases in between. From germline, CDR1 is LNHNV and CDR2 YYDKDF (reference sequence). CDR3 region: CATSREILDSIGVTDTQYF. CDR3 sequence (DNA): TGTGCCACCAGCAGAGAGATATTGGACTCTATAGGAGTCACAGATACGCAGTATTTT.

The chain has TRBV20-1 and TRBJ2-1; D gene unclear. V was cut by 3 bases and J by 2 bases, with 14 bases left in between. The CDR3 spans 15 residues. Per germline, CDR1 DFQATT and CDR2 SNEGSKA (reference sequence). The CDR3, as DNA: TGCAGTGCTAGTCACGACTTAGGCGCCTACAATGAGCAGTTCTTC. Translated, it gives CSASHDLGAYNEQFF.

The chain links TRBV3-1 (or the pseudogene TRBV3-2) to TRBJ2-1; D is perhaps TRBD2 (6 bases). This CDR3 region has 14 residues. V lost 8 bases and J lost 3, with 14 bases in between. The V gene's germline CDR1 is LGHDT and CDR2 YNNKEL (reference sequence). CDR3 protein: CASPGGKHYNEQFF. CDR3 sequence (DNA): TGTGCCAGCCCCGGGGGTAAGCACTACAATGAGCAGTTCTTC.

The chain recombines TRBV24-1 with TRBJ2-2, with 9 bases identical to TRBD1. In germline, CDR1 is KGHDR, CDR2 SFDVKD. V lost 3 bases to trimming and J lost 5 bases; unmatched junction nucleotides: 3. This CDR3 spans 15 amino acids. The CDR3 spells CATSDPGQGTGELFF. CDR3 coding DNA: TGTGCCACCAGTGATCCGGGACAGGGAACCGGGGAGCTGTTTTTT.

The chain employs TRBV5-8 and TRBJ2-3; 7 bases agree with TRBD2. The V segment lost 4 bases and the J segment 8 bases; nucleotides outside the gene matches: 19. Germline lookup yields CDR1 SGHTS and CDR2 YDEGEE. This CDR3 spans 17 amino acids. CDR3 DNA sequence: TGTGCCAGCAGCCCGGAGGGCGGGACTACCCGGCTGGGTACGCAGTATTTT. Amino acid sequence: CASSPEGGTTRLGTQYF.

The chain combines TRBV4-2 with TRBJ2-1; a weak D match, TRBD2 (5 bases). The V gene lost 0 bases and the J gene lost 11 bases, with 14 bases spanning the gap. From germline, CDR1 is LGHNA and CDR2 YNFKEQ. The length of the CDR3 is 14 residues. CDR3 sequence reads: CASSQDQASPKQFF. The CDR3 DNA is TGTGCCAGCAGCCAAGATCAGGCTAGCCCGAAGCAGTTCTTC.

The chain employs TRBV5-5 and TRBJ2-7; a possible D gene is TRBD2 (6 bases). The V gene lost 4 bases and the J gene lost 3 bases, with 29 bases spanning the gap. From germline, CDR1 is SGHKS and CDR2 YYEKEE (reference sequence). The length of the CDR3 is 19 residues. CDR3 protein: CASSILTNLEGGRSYEQYF. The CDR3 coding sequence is TGTGCCAGCAGCATCCTAACCAACCTGGAGGGCGGACGAAGCTACGAGCAGTACTTC.

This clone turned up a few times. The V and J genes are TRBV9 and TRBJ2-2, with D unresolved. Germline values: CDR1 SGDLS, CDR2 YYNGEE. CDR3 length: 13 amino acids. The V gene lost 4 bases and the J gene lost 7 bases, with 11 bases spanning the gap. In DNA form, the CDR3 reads TGTGCCAGCAGCCCCCGGGTCAGCGGGGAGCTGTTTTTT. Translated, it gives CASSPRVSGELFF.

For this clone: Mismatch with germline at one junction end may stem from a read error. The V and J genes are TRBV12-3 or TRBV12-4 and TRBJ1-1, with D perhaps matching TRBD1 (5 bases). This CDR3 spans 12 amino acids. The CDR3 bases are TGTGCCAGCATTTTAGGGGTCGGGGAAGCTTTCTTT. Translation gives CASILGVGEAFF.

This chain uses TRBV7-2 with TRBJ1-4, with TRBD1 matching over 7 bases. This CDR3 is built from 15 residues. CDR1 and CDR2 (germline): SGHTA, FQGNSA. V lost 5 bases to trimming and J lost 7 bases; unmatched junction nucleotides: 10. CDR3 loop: CASSSNRGPGEKLFF. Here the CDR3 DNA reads TGTGCCAGCAGCAGTAACAGGGGCCCTGGTGAAAAACTGTTTTTT.

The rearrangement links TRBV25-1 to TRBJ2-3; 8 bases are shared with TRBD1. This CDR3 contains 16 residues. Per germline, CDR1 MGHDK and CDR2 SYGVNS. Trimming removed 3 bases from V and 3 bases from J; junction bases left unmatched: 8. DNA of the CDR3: TGTGCCAGCAGTGACCACGGGACAGGCCATACAGATACGCAGTATTTT. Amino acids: CASSDHGTGHTDTQYF.

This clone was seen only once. As DNA, the CDR3 is TGTGCCAGTAGTAGAAAGGGACAGGATTTCTACGAGCAGTACTTC. Residues: CASSRKGQDFYEQYF. This chain joins TRBV19 and TRBJ2-7; TRBD1 matches 8 bases. CDR1 and CDR2 (germline): LNHDA, SQIVND (reference sequence). V lost 4 bases and J lost 3; bases outside the gene matches: 8. This CDR3 has 15 amino acids.